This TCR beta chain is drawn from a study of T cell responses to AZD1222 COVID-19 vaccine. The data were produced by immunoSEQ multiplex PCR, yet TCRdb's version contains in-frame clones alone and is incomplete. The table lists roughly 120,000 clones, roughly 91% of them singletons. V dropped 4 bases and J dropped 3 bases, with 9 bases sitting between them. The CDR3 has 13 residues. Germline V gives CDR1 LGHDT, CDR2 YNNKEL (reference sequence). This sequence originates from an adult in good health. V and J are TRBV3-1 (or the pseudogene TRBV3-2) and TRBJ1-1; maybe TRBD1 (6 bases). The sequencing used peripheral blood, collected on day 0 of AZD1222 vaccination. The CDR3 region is CASSPGGHTEAFF. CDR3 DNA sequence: TGTGCCAGCAGCCCCGGGGGCCACACTGAAGCTTTCTTT.